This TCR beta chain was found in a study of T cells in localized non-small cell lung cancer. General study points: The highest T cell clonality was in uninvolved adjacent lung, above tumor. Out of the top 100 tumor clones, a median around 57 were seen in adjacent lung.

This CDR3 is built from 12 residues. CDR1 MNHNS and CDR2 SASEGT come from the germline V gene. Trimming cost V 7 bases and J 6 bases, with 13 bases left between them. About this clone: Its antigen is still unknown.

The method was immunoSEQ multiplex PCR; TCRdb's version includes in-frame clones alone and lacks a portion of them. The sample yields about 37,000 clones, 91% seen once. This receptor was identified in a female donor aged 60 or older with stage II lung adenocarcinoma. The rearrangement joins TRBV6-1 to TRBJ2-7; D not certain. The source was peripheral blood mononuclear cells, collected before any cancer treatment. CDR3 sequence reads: CASKLDLGEQYF. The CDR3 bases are TGTGCCAGCAAGCTCGATTTGGGCGAGCAGTACTTC.